These 8 T cell receptor beta chains came from one sample sequenced in a study of shared clonotypes between healthy human individuals. Measured with immunoSEQ multiplex PCR; TCRdb has only the in-frame clones, and not every one. The sample lists 2.3 million or so clones, over 90% occurring once. Source material: naive CD4+ T cells from PBMCs. Subset meaning: CD45RA+ positively selected. These receptors all come from a man younger than 35 in good health. Some clones in this sample may be carry-over from other donors' samples.

Comments on this clone: Mismatch with germline at one junction end may stem from a read error. The chain combines TRBV28 with TRBJ2-3; no clear D gene. Germline CDR1 reads MDHEN; CDR2 reads SYDVKM. This CDR3 is 13 amino acids long. CDR3 sequence reads: CASRSTGTDTQYF. The CDR3 bases are TGTGCCAGCCGGTCCACTGGCACTGATACGCAGTATTTT. Filled out from reference TRBV28 and TRBJ2-3, the complete variable domain reads DVKVTQSSRYLVKRTGEKVFLECVQDMDHENMFWYRQDPGLGLRLIYFSYDVKMKEKGDIPEGYSVSREKKERFSLILESASTNQTSMYLCASRSTGTDTQYFGPGTRLTVL.

The chain uses TRBV25-1 and TRBJ1-6; possible D gene TRBD1, 5 bases. The ends were cut back, 6 bases at V and 9 bases at J, with 12 bases in the middle. The CDR3 spans 13 residues. CDR1 is MGHDK, CDR2 SYGVNS, per germline. The CDR3 sequence is CASRQVPGSPLHF. As DNA, the CDR3 is TGTGCCAGCAGACAGGTCCCAGGTTCACCCCTCCACTTT.

This clone was seen only once. The rearrangement joins TRBV27 to TRBJ2-3; 10 positions agree with TRBD2. The CDR3 covers 16 residues. The V gene end was trimmed by 1 base and the J gene end by 4 bases; junction bases not matched to a gene: 5. Germline loops: CDR1 MNHEY, CDR2 SMNVEV (reference sequence). CDR3 DNA: TGTGCCAGCAGTTTATTCCGGAGCGGGAGGGCAGATACGCAGTATTTT. It translates to CASSLFRSGRADTQYF.

This chain uses TRBV7-7 with TRBJ1-2, with no clear D. The CDR3 is 15 amino acids. Trimming removed 4 bases from V and 2 bases from J, with 14 bases in between. CDR1 is SSHAT, CDR2 FNYEAQ, per germline (reference sequence). The chain's CDR3 is CASSSRESGNYGYTF. The CDR3 DNA is TGTGCCAGCAGCTCCCGGGAGAGTGGGAACTATGGCTACACCTTC.

This chain links TRBV6-5 with TRBJ2-7; D is unresolved. This CDR3 contains 14 residues. The germline gives CDR1 MNHEY, CDR2 SVGAGI. V shed 5 bases and J shed 0 bases, with 11 bases lying between them. CDR3 bases: TGTGCCAGCAGTCAGTGGGAAGGCTCCTACGAGCAGTACTTC. Translation: CASSQWEGSYEQYF.

As for this clone: Other DNA sequences within the sample encode an identical CDR3. The chain combines TRBV6-5 with TRBJ1-1; D unclear. Trimming took off 6 bases at V and 2 bases at J, with 13 bases between the two ends. The CDR3 runs to 14 residues. From germline, CDR1 is MNHEY and CDR2 SVGAGI. The CDR3 DNA reads TGTGCCAGCAGCTACACACGGAGCAACACTGAAGCTTTCTTT. Encoded protein: CASSYTRSNTEAFF.

This clone appeared a single time. This chain joins TRBV7-9 and TRBJ2-6; a possible D gene is TRBD2 (6 bases). CDR3 length equals 17 residues. Trimming removed 3 bases at V and 0 bases at J, with 12 bases between. Germline values: CDR1 SEHNR, CDR2 FQNEAQ (reference sequence). The CDR3 is CASSFTNSGSGANVLTF. CDR3 bases: TGTGCCAGCAGCTTTACCAATAGCGGCTCTGGGGCCAACGTCCTGACTTTC. Filled out from reference TRBV7-9 and TRBJ2-6, the complete variable domain reads DTGVSQNPRHKITKRGQNVTFRCDPISEHNRLYWYRQTLGQGPEFLTYFQNEAQLEKSRLLSDRFSAERPKGSFSTLEIQRTEQGDSAMYLCASSFTNSGSGANVLTFGAGSRLTVL.

The rearrangement uses TRBV6-6 and TRBJ2-1; no clear D. The CDR3 is 14 residues long. Trimming pared 4 bases from V and 0 bases from J, leaving 7 bases between. Germline values: CDR1 MNHNY, CDR2 SVGAGI (reference sequence). The CDR3 loop reads CASSSWDSYNEQFF. In nucleotides, the CDR3 is TGTGCCAGCAGTTCGTGGGACTCCTACAATGAGCAGTTCTTC.